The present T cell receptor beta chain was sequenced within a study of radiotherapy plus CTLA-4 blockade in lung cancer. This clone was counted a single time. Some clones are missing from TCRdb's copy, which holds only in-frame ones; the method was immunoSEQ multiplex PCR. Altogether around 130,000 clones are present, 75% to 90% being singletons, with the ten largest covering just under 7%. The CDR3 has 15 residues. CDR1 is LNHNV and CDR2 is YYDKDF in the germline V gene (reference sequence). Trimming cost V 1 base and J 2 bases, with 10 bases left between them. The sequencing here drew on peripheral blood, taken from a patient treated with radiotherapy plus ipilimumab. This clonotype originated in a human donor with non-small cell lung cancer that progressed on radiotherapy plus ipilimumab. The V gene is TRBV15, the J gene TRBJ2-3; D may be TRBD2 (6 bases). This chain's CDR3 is CATSRAGLYTDTQYF. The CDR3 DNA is TGTGCCACCAGCAGAGCAGGACTATACACAGATACGCAGTATTTT.